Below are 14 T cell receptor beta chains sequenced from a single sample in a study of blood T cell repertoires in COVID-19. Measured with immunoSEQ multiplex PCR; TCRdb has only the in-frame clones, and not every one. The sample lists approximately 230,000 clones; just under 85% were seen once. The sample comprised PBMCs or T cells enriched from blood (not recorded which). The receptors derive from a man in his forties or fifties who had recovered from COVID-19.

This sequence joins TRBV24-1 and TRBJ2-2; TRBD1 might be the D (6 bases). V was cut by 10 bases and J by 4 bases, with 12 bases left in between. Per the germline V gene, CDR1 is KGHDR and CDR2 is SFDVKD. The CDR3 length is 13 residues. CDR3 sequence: CATQGSGTGELFF. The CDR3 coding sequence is TGTGCCACGCAGGGGTCAGGCACCGGGGAGCTGTTTTTT.

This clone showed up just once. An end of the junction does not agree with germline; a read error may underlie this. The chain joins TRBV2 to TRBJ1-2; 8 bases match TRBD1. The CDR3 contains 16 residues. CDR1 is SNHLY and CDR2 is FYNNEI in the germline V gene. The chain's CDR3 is CASSEEPGTGGPGYTF. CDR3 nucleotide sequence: TGTGCCAGCAGCGAAGAGCCAGGGACAGGCGGTCCTGGCTACACCTTC.

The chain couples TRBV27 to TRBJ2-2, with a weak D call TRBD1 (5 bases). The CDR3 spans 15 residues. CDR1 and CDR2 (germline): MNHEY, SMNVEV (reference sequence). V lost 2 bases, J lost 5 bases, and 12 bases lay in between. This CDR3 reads CASSLRAGKTGELFF. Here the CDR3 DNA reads TGTGCCAGCAGTTTAAGGGCAGGGAAGACCGGGGAGCTGTTTTTT.

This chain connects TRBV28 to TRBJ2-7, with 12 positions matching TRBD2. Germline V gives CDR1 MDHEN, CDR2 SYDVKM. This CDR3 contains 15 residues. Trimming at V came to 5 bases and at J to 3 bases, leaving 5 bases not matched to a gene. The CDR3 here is CASSRGTSGYYEQYF. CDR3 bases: TGTGCCAGCAGTCGCGGGACTAGCGGGTACTACGAGCAGTACTTC.

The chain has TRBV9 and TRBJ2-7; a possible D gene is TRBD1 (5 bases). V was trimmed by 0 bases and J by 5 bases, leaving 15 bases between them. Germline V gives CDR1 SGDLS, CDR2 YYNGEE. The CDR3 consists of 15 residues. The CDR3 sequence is CASSVDGRAWDEQYF. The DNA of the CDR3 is TGTGCCAGCAGCGTAGACGGCAGGGCTTGGGACGAGCAGTACTTC.

The chain's CDR3 is CASSSHGTGPNTEAFF. DNA of the CDR3: TGTGCCAGCAGTAGTCACGGGACAGGACCCAACACTGAAGCTTTCTTT. The chain joins TRBV28 to TRBJ1-1, with 8 bases fitting TRBD1. V shed 5 bases, J shed 2 bases, and the junction held 10 bases outside the gene matches. The germline V gene has CDR1 MDHEN and CDR2 SYDVKM. The CDR3 consists of 16 residues.

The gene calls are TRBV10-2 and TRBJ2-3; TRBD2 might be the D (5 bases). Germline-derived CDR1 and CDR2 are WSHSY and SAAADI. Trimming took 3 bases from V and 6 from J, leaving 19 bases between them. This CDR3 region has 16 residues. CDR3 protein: CASSEGGRLAVDTQYF. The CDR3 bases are TGCGCCAGCAGTGAAGGTGGGCGGCTAGCAGTCGATACGCAGTATTTT.

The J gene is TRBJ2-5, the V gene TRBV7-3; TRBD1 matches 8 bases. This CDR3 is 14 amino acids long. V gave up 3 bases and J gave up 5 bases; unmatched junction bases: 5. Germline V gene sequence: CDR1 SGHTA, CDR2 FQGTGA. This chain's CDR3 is CASSLAGGRETQYF. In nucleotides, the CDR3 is TGTGCCAGCAGCTTGGCAGGGGGCAGGGAGACCCAGTACTTC.

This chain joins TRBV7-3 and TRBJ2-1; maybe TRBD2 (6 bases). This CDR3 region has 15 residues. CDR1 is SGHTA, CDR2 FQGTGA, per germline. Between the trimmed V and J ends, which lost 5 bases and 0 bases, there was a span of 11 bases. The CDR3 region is CASSAGRDSYNEQFF. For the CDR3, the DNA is TGTGCCAGCAGCGCCGGGAGAGACTCCTACAATGAGCAGTTCTTC.

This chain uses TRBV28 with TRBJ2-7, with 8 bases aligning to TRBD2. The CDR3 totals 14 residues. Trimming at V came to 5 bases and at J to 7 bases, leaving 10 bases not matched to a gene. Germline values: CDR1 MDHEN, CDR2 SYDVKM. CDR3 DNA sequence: TGTGCCAGCAGTGCCCCCGGGGGGGCGAAAGAGCAGTACTTC. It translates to CASSAPGGAKEQYF.

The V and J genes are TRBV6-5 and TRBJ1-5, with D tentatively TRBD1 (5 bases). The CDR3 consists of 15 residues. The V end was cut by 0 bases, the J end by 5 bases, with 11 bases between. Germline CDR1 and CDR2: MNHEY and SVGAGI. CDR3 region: CASSYSFRGDQPQHF. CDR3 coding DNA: TGTGCCAGCAGTTACTCGTTTAGGGGTGATCAGCCCCAGCATTTT.

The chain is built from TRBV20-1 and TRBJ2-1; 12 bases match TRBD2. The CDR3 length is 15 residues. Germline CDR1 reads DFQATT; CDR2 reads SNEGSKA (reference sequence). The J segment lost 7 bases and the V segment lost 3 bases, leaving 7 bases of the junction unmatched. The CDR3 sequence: CSASGLAGTGNEQFF. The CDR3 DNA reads TGCAGTGCTAGTGGACTAGCGGGGACTGGAAATGAGCAGTTCTTC.

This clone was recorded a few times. The CDR3 nucleotides are TGTGCCAGCAGCTTGGGCAGGGAACACGAGCAGTACTTC. It codes for CASSLGREHEQYF. The V gene is TRBV5-6, the J gene TRBJ2-7; D may be TRBD1 (5 bases). CDR3 size: 13 residues. V was clipped by 0 bases and J by 5 bases, with 9 bases between them. CDR1 is SGHDT and CDR2 is YYEEEE in the germline V gene. Drawing the rest from reference TRBV5-6 and TRBJ2-7, the complete variable domain is DAGVTQSPTHLIKTRGQQVTLRCSPKSGHDTVSWYQQALGQGPQFIFQYYEEEERQRGNFPDRFSGHQFPNYSSELNVNALLLGDSALYLCASSLGREHEQYFGPGTRLTVT.

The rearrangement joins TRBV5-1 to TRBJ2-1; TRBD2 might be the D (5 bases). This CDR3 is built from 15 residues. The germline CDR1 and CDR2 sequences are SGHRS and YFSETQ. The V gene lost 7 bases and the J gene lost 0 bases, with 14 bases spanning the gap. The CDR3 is CASRSETNSYNEQFF. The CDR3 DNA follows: TGCGCCAGCCGATCTGAGACTAACTCCTACAATGAGCAGTTCTTC.